What follows are 30 T cell receptor beta chains derived from one specimen sequenced in a study of blood T cell repertoires in COVID-19. The table came from immunoSEQ multiplex PCR; TCRdb's copy has only in-frame clones and leaves some out. Here the sample spans 300,000 to 400,000 clones, 88% being singletons. Material for sequencing was peripheral blood. These receptors all stem from a woman in her 70s with COVID-19, enrolled during active disease.

The chain uses TRBV19 and TRBJ2-3; tentative D call: TRBD1 (5 bases). The germline V gene encodes CDR1 LNHDA and CDR2 SQIVND (reference sequence). This CDR3 spans 13 amino acids. V lost 5 bases, J lost 4 bases, and 10 bases lay in between. The CDR3 DNA follows: TGTGCCAGTAGTGTTCAGGGTGCAGATACGCAGTATTTT. It specifies CASSVQGADTQYF.

The chain uses TRBV30 and TRBJ1-6; D gene uncertain. Germline CDR1 is GTSNPN and CDR2 is SVGIG (reference sequence). V was trimmed by 2 bases and J by 8 bases, leaving 4 bases between them. The CDR3 spans 11 residues. The CDR3 nucleotides read TGTGCCTGGAGTTATGATTCACCCCTCCACTTT. Translated, it gives CAWSYDSPLHF.

In its sample, this clone was seen once. The V call is TRBV4-3, the J call TRBJ2-3, with D possibly TRBD1 on 6 matching bases. Looked up from germline, CDR1 is LGHNA and CDR2 is YSLEER. V lost 0 bases, J lost 2 bases, and 21 bases lay in between. This CDR3 is 19 amino acids long. The DNA for the CDR3 is TGCGCCAGCAGCCAAGATTCTAACTTTCGTCAGGGGATCACAGATACGCAGTATTTT. It yields the protein CASSQDSNFRQGITDTQYF.

The V and J genes are TRBV11-2 and TRBJ2-5; 7 nucleotides align to TRBD1. The CDR3 has 15 residues. CDR1 and CDR2 from the germline V gene are SGHAT and FQNNGV. Germline trimming cut 1 base from V and 3 bases from J; bases unmatched to any gene: 5. The DNA for the CDR3 is TGTGCCAGCAGCTTAGGGGGACAGTTGAAAGAGACCCAGTACTTC. Translating gives CASSLGGQLKETQYF.

The rearrangement joins TRBV27 to TRBJ2-6; D gene unclear. CDR1 is MNHEY, CDR2 SMNVEV, per germline (reference sequence). V was pared by 2 bases and J by 2 bases, with 10 bases between. This CDR3 comprises 16 residues. The CDR3 region is CASSLLNSPGANVLTF. Here the CDR3 DNA reads TGTGCCAGCAGTTTACTCAACAGTCCTGGGGCCAACGTCCTGACTTTC.

The gene calls are TRBV7-9 and TRBJ1-1; TRBD1 is a possible D gene (5 bases). Germline values: CDR1 SEHNR, CDR2 FQNEAQ (reference sequence). This CDR3 is built from 15 residues. V was shortened by 1 base and J by 7 bases, with 16 bases between the two germline ends. Written as DNA, the CDR3 is TGTGCCAGCAGCTTAGTAGGGGAATGGGGGGATGAAGCTTTCTTT. Protein: CASSLVGEWGDEAFF.

The chain employs TRBV9 and TRBJ2-5; perhaps TRBD1 as D (6 bases). V gave up 0 bases and J gave up 5 bases, with 14 bases separating them. This CDR3 region has 15 residues. The germline CDR1 and CDR2 sequences are SGDLS and YYNGEE. The CDR3 DNA is TGTGCCAGCAGCGTAGCACAGGGAATGACGGAGACCCAGTACTTC. It codes for CASSVAQGMTETQYF.

In its sample, this clone was seen once. The gene calls are TRBV30 and TRBJ1-6, with D perhaps TRBD1 (5 bases). V lost 2 bases and J 8 bases, leaving 25 bases between the germline ends. Germline CDR1 GTSNPN, CDR2 SVGIG (reference sequence). The CDR3 length is 18 residues. CDR3 DNA sequence: TGTGCCTGGAGTACACGGGACTTAGCCCGCTATATTCATTCACCCCTCCACTTT. Encoded protein: CAWSTRDLARYIHSPLHF. The variable domain in full, completed from reference TRBV30 and TRBJ1-6, reads SQTIHQWPATLVQPVGSPLSLECTVEGTSNPNLYWYRQAAGRGLQLLFYSVGIGQISSEVPQNLSASRPQDRQFILSSKKLLLSDSGFYLCAWSTRDLARYIHSPLHFGNGTRLTVT.

The chain employs TRBV7-2 and TRBJ1-5; D gene ambiguous. Between the trimmed V and J ends, which lost 2 bases and 7 bases, there was a span of 12 bases. This CDR3 comprises 14 residues. Germline-derived CDR1 and CDR2 are SGHTA and FQGNSA. Here the CDR3 DNA reads TGTGCCAGCAGCTTATTAGGTGCGGCGCAGCCCCAGCATTTT. It specifies CASSLLGAAQPQHF.

The V call is TRBV28, the J call TRBJ2-2; possible D gene TRBD2, 7 bases. Trimming removed 6 bases at V and 0 bases at J, with 17 bases between. Per germline, CDR1 MDHEN and CDR2 SYDVKM. The CDR3 sequence is 17 residues long. CDR3 in DNA: TGTGCCAGCAGCACCATCTGGGAGGGGGCGAACACCGGGGAGCTGTTTTTT. Translation: CASSTIWEGANTGELFF.

This chain uses TRBV6-2 or TRBV6-3 with TRBJ2-4, with D possibly TRBD2 on 6 matching bases. V shed 0 bases and J shed 5 bases, with 14 bases lying between them. The V gene's germline CDR1 is MNHEY and CDR2 SVGEGT. This CDR3 is built from 16 residues. The CDR3 here is CASSYSFAGTQNIQYF. In DNA, the CDR3 is TGTGCCAGCAGTTACTCATTTGCGGGGACCCAAAACATTCAGTACTTC.

This chain connects TRBV2 to TRBJ2-5; D is possibly TRBD2 (7 bases). This CDR3 contains 15 residues. Germline assignment: CDR1 SNHLY and CDR2 FYNNEI. The V gene lost 6 bases and the J gene lost 7 bases, with 21 bases spanning the gap. CDR3 region: CASRPTTGGDGTQYF. CDR3 nucleotide sequence: TGTGCCAGCAGACCTACCACGGGGGGCGACGGGACCCAGTACTTC.

The rearrangement uses TRBV30 and TRBJ1-6, with a tentative D call TRBD1 (6 bases). V was trimmed by 2 bases and J by 9 bases, leaving 14 bases between them. The CDR3 is 14 residues long. Germline values: CDR1 GTSNPN, CDR2 SVGIG (reference sequence). The CDR3 loop reads CAWSRQDRFSPLHF. CDR3 in DNA: TGTGCCTGGAGTCGCCAGGACAGATTTTCACCCCTCCACTTT.

The chain joins TRBV5-1 to TRBJ1-4; TRBD1 is a possible D gene (6 bases). Between the trimmed V and J ends, which lost 0 bases and 8 bases, there was a span of 17 bases. Germline loops: CDR1 SGHRS, CDR2 YFSETQ. The CDR3 runs 16 residues. The CDR3 loop is CASSLGDGTRQEKLFF. In nucleotides, the CDR3 is TGCGCCAGCAGCTTGGGGGACGGGACAAGGCAAGAAAAACTGTTTTTT.

The CDR3 DNA follows: TGTGCCAGCAGTTGGGGGAGGAGGGGTTATGAAAAACTGTTTTTT. The encoded protein is CASSWGRRGYEKLFF. The chain employs TRBV28 and TRBJ1-4; possibly TRBD1 for D (5 bases). The CDR3 totals 15 residues. Germline V gene data show CDR1 as MDHEN and CDR2 as SYDVKM. V was pared by 4 bases and J by 6 bases, with 15 bases between.

The chain recombines TRBV3-1 (or the pseudogene TRBV3-2) with TRBJ2-7, with 10 bases fitting TRBD2. Trimming at V came to 1 base and at J to 9 bases, leaving 3 bases not matched to a gene. The CDR3 loop spans 13 amino acids. The germline V gene has CDR1 LGHDT and CDR2 YNNKEL (reference sequence). For the CDR3, the DNA is TGTGCCAGCAGCCAAGCGCTAGCGGGGGTGCAGTACTTC. Translated, it gives CASSQALAGVQYF.

The rearrangement joins TRBV3-1 (or the pseudogene TRBV3-2) to TRBJ2-3, with 8 bases lining up with TRBD2. V lost 2 bases to trimming and J lost 2 bases; unmatched junction nucleotides: 12. This CDR3 contains 18 residues. The germline V gene encodes CDR1 LGHDT and CDR2 YNNKEL (reference sequence). The CDR3 sequence: CASSQKPYRGGITDTQYF. DNA of the CDR3: TGTGCCAGCAGCCAAAAGCCCTATCGGGGGGGGATCACAGATACGCAGTATTTT.

The gene calls are TRBV18 and TRBJ1-4; D is undetermined. This CDR3 has 13 amino acids. CDR1 is KGHSH, CDR2 LQKENI, per germline. Between the trimmed V and J ends, which lost 3 bases and 8 bases, there was a span of 10 bases. CDR3 sequence: CASSPLGGEKLFF. The DNA for the CDR3 is TGTGCCAGCTCACCTCTCGGAGGGGAAAAACTGTTTTTT.

The rearrangement joins TRBV3-1 (or the pseudogene TRBV3-2) to TRBJ1-5; 7 nucleotides align to TRBD1. The CDR3 runs 17 residues. Germline assignment: CDR1 LGHDT and CDR2 YNNKEL (reference sequence). The junction had 9 bases not matched to a gene; V was cut back by 4 bases and J by 0 bases. Here the CDR3 reads CASSPKLTGNSNQPQHF. CDR3 DNA sequence: TGTGCCAGCAGCCCGAAGCTGACAGGGAATAGCAATCAGCCCCAGCATTTT.

This clone was seen a few times. This chain joins TRBV5-1 and TRBJ1-1, with D perhaps matching TRBD1 (5 bases). Per the germline V gene, CDR1 is SGHRS and CDR2 is YFSETQ. The CDR3 covers 13 residues. V lost 0 bases, J lost 6 bases, and 9 bases lay in between. CDR3 sequence reads: CASSLEEGAEAFF. The CDR3 DNA follows: TGCGCCAGCAGCTTGGAGGAAGGGGCTGAAGCTTTCTTT.

In nucleotides, the CDR3 is TGTGCCAGCAGTTTTGAAGGACAGGGGTCCTATGGCTACACCTTC. It is translated as CASSFEGQGSYGYTF. The chain couples TRBV28 to TRBJ1-2, with TRBD1 identical over 9 bases. V gave up 3 bases and J gave up 4 bases; unmatched junction bases: 6. The V gene's germline CDR1 is MDHEN and CDR2 SYDVKM. CDR3 size: 15 residues.

In this sample, this clone turned up once. The chain employs TRBV19 and TRBJ2-5; TRBD2 might be the D (6 bases). The CDR3 covers 14 residues. CDR1 and CDR2 (germline): LNHDA, SQIVND (reference sequence). The V gene lost 5 bases and the J gene lost 10 bases, with 20 bases spanning the gap. CDR3 DNA sequence: TGTGCCAGTAGTTCTCGGACTGGTTGGGGGGACCAGTACTTC. This translates into CASSSRTGWGDQYF.

The chain is built from TRBV28 and TRBJ1-2; 9 bases are shared with TRBD1. CDR1 is MDHEN and CDR2 is SYDVKM in the germline V gene. The CDR3 covers 14 residues. V trimming: 4 bases; J trimming: 8 bases; junction bases outside the gene matches: 8. The CDR3 DNA reads as TGTGCCAGCAGTTCCTCGGGGGACAGGGAAGGCTACACCTTC. It encodes CASSSSGDREGYTF.

The chain recombines TRBV19 with TRBJ2-6, with D unclear. CDR1 LNHDA and CDR2 SQIVND come from the germline V gene (reference sequence). Trimming stripped 3 bases from V and 1 base from J, with 4 bases between. This CDR3 spans 14 amino acids. This CDR3 reads CASSIGSGANVLTF. CDR3 coding DNA: TGTGCCAGTAGTATCGGGTCTGGGGCCAACGTCCTGACTTTC.

The chain carries TRBV7-2 and TRBJ2-5; the D is unclear. The CDR3 loop spans 14 amino acids. Germline V gene sequence: CDR1 SGHTA, CDR2 FQGNSA. The ends were cut back, 1 base at V and 7 bases at J, with 13 bases in the middle. The CDR3 DNA reads TGTGCCAGCAGCTTAGGCCCCACGGCAGGGACCCAGTACTTC. Translating gives CASSLGPTAGTQYF.

This chain uses TRBV15 with TRBJ1-1; TRBD1 matches at 8 bases. The CDR3 has 13 amino acids. The J segment lost 6 bases and the V segment lost 4 bases, leaving 4 bases of the junction unmatched. The germline CDR1 and CDR2 sequences are LNHNV and YYDKDF (reference sequence). CDR3 region: CATSTDRGAEAFF. The DNA for the CDR3 is TGTGCCACCAGCACCGACAGGGGTGCTGAAGCTTTCTTT.

The J gene is TRBJ2-1, the V gene TRBV2; 10 bases line up with TRBD2. V lost 2 bases and J lost 9; bases outside the gene matches: 4. This CDR3 contains 14 residues. Germline V lookup: CDR1 SNHLY, CDR2 FYNNEI. CDR3 protein: CASSELLAGSEQFF. Written as DNA, the CDR3 is TGTGCCAGCAGTGAACTACTAGCGGGGAGTGAGCAGTTCTTC.

The chain carries TRBV2 and TRBJ1-2; D is uncertain. Germline CDR1 and CDR2: SNHLY and FYNNEI. The V gene lost 8 bases and the J gene lost 6 bases, with 7 bases spanning the gap. CDR3 length: 10 amino acids. The CDR3 sequence: CASGEDGYTF. Written as DNA, the CDR3 is TGTGCCAGCGGGGAGGATGGCTACACCTTC.

The chain joins TRBV27 to TRBJ2-7, with TRBD2 matching 12 bases. Germline V gene data show CDR1 as MNHEY and CDR2 as SMNVEV (reference sequence). The CDR3 is 15 amino acids. The V and J ends lost 5 bases and 6 bases, in that order; junction bases with no gene match: 8. The CDR3 nucleotides are TGTGCCAGCAGTAGTATCGGACTAGCGGGGTTCGAGCAGTACTTC. Translated: CASSSIGLAGFEQYF.

The count of this clone is one. V and J are TRBV28 and TRBJ2-3, with D possibly being TRBD1 (6 bases). The CDR3 is 11 amino acids. The V gene lost 6 bases and the J gene lost 7 bases, with 8 bases spanning the gap. Germline V CDR1 and CDR2: MDHEN, SYDVKM. The CDR3 DNA sequence: TGTGCCAGCAGACAGGGCAATACGCAGTATTTT. Residues: CASRQGNTQYF. The whole variable domain, remainder taken from reference TRBV28 and TRBJ2-3, is DVKVTQSSRYLVKRTGEKVFLECVQDMDHENMFWYRQDPGLGLRLIYFSYDVKMKEKGDIPEGYSVSREKKERFSLILESASTNQTSMYLCASRQGNTQYFGPGTRLTVL.